Sequencing of this T cell receptor beta chain was carried out in a study of patients and donors after allogeneic stem cell transplantation. This clonotype was seen a handful of times. TCRdb recomputed calls from the RT-PCR reads with MiXCR, one row per CDR3 protein. The sample records about 960,000 distinct CDR3 sequences, more than 15% being singletons. V dropped 5 bases and J dropped 3 bases, with 11 bases sitting between them. CDR3 length equals 13 residues. CDR1 is SGHAT and CDR2 is FQNNGV in the germline V gene. Sequenced material: blood, either unsorted or a sorted T cell fraction (not recorded which). V is TRBV11-2 and J is TRBJ2-7, with D tentatively TRBD1 (6 bases). This TCR derives from a human donor who was either an allogeneic HSCT recipient or a stem cell or donor lymphocyte infusion donor (not recorded which). It is not recorded whose cells these are; they may come from a transplant donor. In DNA form, the CDR3 reads TGTGCCAGCAGCGCCCGACAGGTCTACGAGCAGTACTTC. Amino acid sequence: CASSARQVYEQYF.